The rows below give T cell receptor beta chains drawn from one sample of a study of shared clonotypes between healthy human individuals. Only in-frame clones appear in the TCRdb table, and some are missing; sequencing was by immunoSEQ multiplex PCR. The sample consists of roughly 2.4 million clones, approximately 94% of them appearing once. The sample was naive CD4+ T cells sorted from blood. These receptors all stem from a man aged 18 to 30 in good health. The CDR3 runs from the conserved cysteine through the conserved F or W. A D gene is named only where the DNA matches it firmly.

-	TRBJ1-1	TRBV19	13	CASSLQGNTEAFF	TGTGCCAGTAGCCTACAGGGCAACACTGAAGCTTTCTTT
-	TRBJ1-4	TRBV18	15	CASSPPEQPIGKLFF	TGTGCCAGCTCACCACCTGAGCAGCCAATTGGGAAACTGTTTTTT
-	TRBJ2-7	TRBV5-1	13	CASSLALGSEQYF	TGCGCCAGCAGCTTGGCCCTGGGGTCCGAGCAGTACTTC
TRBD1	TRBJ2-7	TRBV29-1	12	CSVGDRGYEQYF	TGCAGCGTGGGGGACAGGGGCTACGAGCAGTACTTC
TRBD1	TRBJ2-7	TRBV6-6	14	CASSRRDRGLEQYF	TGTGCCAGCAGTCGCCGGGACAGGGGGCTCGAGCAGTACTTC
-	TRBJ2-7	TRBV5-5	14	CASSPLDRPYEQYF	TGTGCCAGCAGCCCCCTTGACAGACCTTACGAGCAGTACTTC
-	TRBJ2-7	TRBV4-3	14	CASSQDSGTGEQYF	TGCGCCAGCAGCCAAGATAGCGGAACCGGCGAGCAGTACTTC
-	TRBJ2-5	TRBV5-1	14	CASSLATELLTQYF	TGCGCCAGCAGCTTGGCGACCGAGCTCCTGACCCAGTACTTC
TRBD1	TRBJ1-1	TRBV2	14	CASRPTGLNTEAFF	TGTGCCAGCAGACCGACAGGGCTGAACACTGAAGCTTTCTTT
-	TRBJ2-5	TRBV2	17	CASSESWGARYQETQYF	TGTGCCAGCAGTGAATCCTGGGGAGCCCGGTACCAAGAGACCCAGTACTTC
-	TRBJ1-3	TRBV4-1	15	CASSQAEGSGNTIYF	TGCGCCAGCAGCCAAGCGGAAGGATCTGGAAACACCATATATTTT
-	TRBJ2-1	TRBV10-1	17	CASSDAPSGPTYNEQFF	TGCGCCAGCAGTGATGCGCCAAGCGGACCCACCTACAATGAGCAGTTCTTC
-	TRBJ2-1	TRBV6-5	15	CASSGLPSSYNEQFF	TGTGCCAGCAGCGGTCTCCCTAGCTCCTACAATGAGCAGTTCTTC
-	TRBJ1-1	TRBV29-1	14	CSVRRSFMNTEAFF	TGCAGCGTACGACGCTCCTTCATGAACACTGAAGCTTTCTTT
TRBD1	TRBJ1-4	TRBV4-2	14	CASSRDRGDEKLFF	TGTGCCAGCAGCCGCGACAGGGGTGATGAAAAACTGTTTTTT
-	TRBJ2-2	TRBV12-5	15	CASARDGENTGELFF	TGTGCTAGTGCCCGGGACGGGGAGAACACCGGGGAGCTGTTTTTT
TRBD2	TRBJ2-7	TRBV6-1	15	CASSEVGTRVYEQYF	TGTGCCAGCAGTGAAGTGGGGACTAGAGTCTACGAGCAGTACTTC
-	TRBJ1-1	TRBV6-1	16	CASSDLFGYMNTEAFF	TGTGCCAGCAGTGACTTATTCGGATACATGAACACTGAAGCTTTCTTT